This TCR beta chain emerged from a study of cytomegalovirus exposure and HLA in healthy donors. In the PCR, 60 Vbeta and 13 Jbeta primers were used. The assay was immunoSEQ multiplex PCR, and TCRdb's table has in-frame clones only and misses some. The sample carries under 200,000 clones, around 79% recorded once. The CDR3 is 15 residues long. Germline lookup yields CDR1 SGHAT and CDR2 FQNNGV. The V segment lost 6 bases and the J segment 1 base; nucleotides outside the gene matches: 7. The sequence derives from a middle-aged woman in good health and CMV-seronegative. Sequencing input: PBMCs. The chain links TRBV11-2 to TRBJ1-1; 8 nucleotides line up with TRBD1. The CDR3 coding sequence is TGTGCCAGCAGATCGGGACAGGAAACGAACACTGAAGCTTTCTTT. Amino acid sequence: CASRSGQETNTEAFF.